One and the same sample provided the 29 T cell receptor beta chains below, sequenced in a study of identical twins. TCRdb recomputed calls from the 5' RACE reads with MiXCR, one row per CDR3 protein. Here the sample spans hundreds of thousands of distinct CDR3 sequences, about 20% being singletons. The sample also formed part of further work on T cells expressing NK-cell markers.

Material: PBMCs. The receptors derive from a woman aged 18-29 years in good health.

This chain joins TRBV20-1 and TRBJ2-7; D is unclear. Germline V CDR1 and CDR2: DFQATT, SNEGSKA (reference sequence). There are 14 residues in the CDR3. Trimming stripped 1 base from V and 5 bases from J, with 15 bases between. The DNA of the CDR3 is TGCAGTGCTAGAGCTCCTAGGAAGTTCGACGAGCAGTACTTC. Translation gives CSARAPRKFDEQYF.

This chain connects TRBV30 to TRBJ2-5; D is uncertain. The CDR3 runs 12 residues. Germline V CDR1 and CDR2: GTSNPN, SVGIG (reference sequence). Trimming cost V 0 bases and J 5 bases, with 7 bases left between them. The CDR3 coding sequence is TGTGCCTGGAGTGTACATAGGGAGACCCAGTACTTC. Translating it yields CAWSVHRETQYF. The complete variable domain, with remaining parts taken from reference TRBV30 and TRBJ2-5, reads SQTIHQWPATLVQPVGSPLSLECTVEGTSNPNLYWYRQAAGRGLQLLFYSVGIGQISSEVPQNLSASRPQDRQFILSSKKLLLSDSGFYLCAWSVHRETQYFGPGTRLLVL.

This clonotype appeared many times. The genes are TRBV7-9 and TRBJ1-1; D is perhaps TRBD1 (6 bases). CDR1 and CDR2 from the germline V gene are SEHNR and FQNEAQ (reference sequence). The CDR3 is 14 residues long. The ends were cut back, 3 bases at V and 1 base at J, with 9 bases in the middle. CDR3 sequence reads: CASSLRTENTEAFF. The CDR3 bases are TGTGCCAGCAGCTTGCGGACAGAGAACACTGAAGCTTTCTTT.

The genes are TRBV20-1 and TRBJ2-1; 11 bases match TRBD2. V lost 3 bases and J lost 14; bases outside the gene matches: 6. CDR1 is DFQATT and CDR2 is SNEGSKA in the germline V gene (reference sequence). This CDR3 contains 12 residues. In DNA form, the CDR3 reads TGCAGTGCTAGCCCCCCGGGACTAGCGGAGTTCTTC. Translation: CSASPPGLAEFF.

The chain combines TRBV4-1 with TRBJ2-7, with D possibly being TRBD1 or TRBD2 (5 bases each). The germline gives CDR1 MGHRA, CDR2 YSYEKL. The CDR3 spans 13 residues. V was shortened by 6 bases and J by 6 bases, with 15 bases between the two germline ends. The CDR3 here is CASSPGTFAEQYF. The DNA of the CDR3 is TGCGCCAGCAGTCCCGGGACCTTTGCCGAGCAGTACTTC.

In its sample, this clonotype was seen a few times. The rearrangement uses TRBV30 and TRBJ2-1; 11 nucleotides line up with TRBD2. The CDR3 is 15 residues long. The junction had 7 bases not matched to a gene; V was cut back by 3 bases and J by 6 bases. Germline V lookup: CDR1 GTSNPN, CDR2 SVGIG (reference sequence). CDR3 coding DNA: TGTGCCTGGAGACAACTAGCGGGAGTTCCCAATGAGCAGTTCTTC. Translating gives CAWRQLAGVPNEQFF.

The CDR3 protein is CASSSSGSGNIQYF. CDR3 sequence (DNA): TGTGCCAGCAGCTCGTCCGGGAGTGGGAACATTCAGTACTTC. The chain links TRBV7-9 to TRBJ2-4; a possible D gene is TRBD2 (6 bases). The V gene's germline CDR1 is SEHNR and CDR2 FQNEAQ (reference sequence). Trimming shortened V by 4 bases and J by 7 bases, and 14 bases separated the two germline ends. The CDR3 is 14 residues long.

This clonotype was seen many times. The chain joins TRBV9 to TRBJ2-7, with D perhaps given as TRBD1 or TRBD2 (5 bases each). Trimming stripped 0 bases from V and 0 bases from J, with 10 bases between. Germline V lookup: CDR1 SGDLS, CDR2 YYNGEE. The CDR3 is made up of 15 amino acids. The CDR3 spells CASSVGPGSSYEQYF. CDR3 sequence (DNA): TGTGCCAGCAGCGTAGGCCCAGGGAGCTCCTACGAGCAGTACTTC.

V usage is TRBV5-5 and J usage is TRBJ1-2; D is uncertain. Germline loops: CDR1 SGHKS, CDR2 YYEKEE (reference sequence). The CDR3 is 17 amino acids. Trimming removed 0 bases from V and 0 bases from J, with 15 bases in between. The CDR3 DNA follows: TGTGCCAGCAGCTTGGCCGTCGGGGAGGCTACTAACTATGGCTACACCTTC. Amino acid sequence: CASSLAVGEATNYGYTF. The full variable domain, with the rest looked up from reference TRBV5-5 and TRBJ1-2, is DAGVTQSPTHLIKTRGQQVTLRCSPISGHKSVSWYQQVLGQGPQFIFQYYEKEERGRGNFPDRFSARQFPNYSSELNVNALLLGDSALYLCASSLAVGEATNYGYTFGSGTRLTVV.

This clonotype was seen ten or more times. The rearrangement links TRBV3-1 to TRBJ2-5; TRBD2 aligns across 7 bases. CDR3 length: 15 amino acids. The trim removed 4 bases at V and 6 bases at J, leaving 11 bases unmatched. Germline V gene lookup returns CDR1 LGHDT and CDR2 YNNKEL (reference sequence). For the CDR3, the DNA is TGTGCCAGCAGCCCAGGGACTACCCCATTCCAGACCCAGTACTTC. This translates into CASSPGTTPFQTQYF.

The rearrangement joins TRBV6-6 to TRBJ2-1; no firm D call. The length of the CDR3 is 13 residues. The germline V gene encodes CDR1 MNHNY and CDR2 SVGAGI (reference sequence). V dropped 5 bases and J dropped 7 bases, with 12 bases sitting between them. CDR3 sequence (DNA): TGTGCCAGCAGTCCTTTACCAGTAAATGAGCAGTTCTTC. The encoded protein is CASSPLPVNEQFF.

Only a few counts were recorded for this clonotype. The CDR3 loop is CASRLGTDYNEQFF. Written as DNA, the CDR3 is TGTGCCAGCAGACTCGGGACGGACTACAATGAGCAGTTCTTC. The J gene is TRBJ2-1, the V gene TRBV12-3 or TRBV12-4; possibly TRBD1 or TRBD2 for D (5 bases each). The CDR3 spans 14 residues. V was trimmed by 6 bases and J by 3 bases, leaving 12 bases between them.

This clonotype was seen ten or more times. This chain uses TRBV7-8 with TRBJ2-7, with a tentative D call TRBD1 (5 bases). The CDR3 contains 14 residues. Germline-derived CDR1 and CDR2 are SGHVS and FQNEAQ. The V end lost 1 base, the J end lost 3 bases, and 10 bases lay between the germline ends. The CDR3 nucleotides are TGTGCCAGCAGCTTAGGAGCAGGGCTCTACGAGCAGTACTTC. Its protein is CASSLGAGLYEQYF.

The chain combines TRBV7-9 with TRBJ1-1, with no clear D. This CDR3 region has 13 residues. Germline CDR1 reads SEHNR; CDR2 reads FQNEAQ (reference sequence). The V end lost 0 bases, the J end lost 8 bases, and 10 bases lay between the germline ends. The CDR3, as DNA: TGTGCCAGCAGCTTAGCGGCGGGGTCAGAAGCTTTCTTT. This encodes CASSLAAGSEAFF. The variable domain in full, completed from reference TRBV7-9 and TRBJ1-1, reads DTGVSQNPRHKITKRGQNVTFRCDPISEHNRLYWYRQTLGQGPEFLTYFQNEAQLEKSRLLSDRFSAERPKGSFSTLEIQRTEQGDSAMYLCASSLAAGSEAFFGQGTRLTVV.

There are many counts of this clonotype. The chain carries TRBV12-3 or TRBV12-4 and TRBJ1-2; D perhaps matches TRBD1 (6 bases). With 8 bases removed from V and 5 bases from J, the gap between germline ends came to 18 bases. The CDR3 totals 14 residues. The CDR3 spells CASQTLTGGYGYTF. CDR3 coding DNA: TGTGCCAGCCAGACCCTGACAGGAGGGTATGGCTACACCTTC.

This clonotype was counted many times. This chain connects TRBV29-1 to TRBJ1-1; TRBD1 is a possible D gene (5 bases). This CDR3 is 12 amino acids long. The germline V gene encodes CDR1 SQVTM and CDR2 ANQGSEA. V was trimmed by 7 bases and J by 3 bases, leaving 12 bases between them. This chain's CDR3 is CSAEAGHTEAFF. The CDR3 DNA reads TGCAGCGCCGAGGCGGGGCACACTGAAGCTTTCTTT.

This clonotype was found many times. The chain has TRBV7-6 and TRBJ2-2; 10 bases are a match to TRBD2. The CDR3 sequence is 17 residues long. The junction had 10 bases not matched to a gene; V was cut back by 5 bases and J by 4 bases. CDR1 and CDR2 from the germline V gene are SGHVS and FNYEAQ. In DNA, the CDR3 is TGTGCCAGCAGCCAAACTCTAGGACTAGCGGTCACCGGGGAGCTGTTTTTT. The encoded protein is CASSQTLGLAVTGELFF.

The genes are TRBV9 and TRBJ2-7; weak D call: TRBD2 (5 bases). The CDR3 has 14 residues. Germline V lookup: CDR1 SGDLS, CDR2 YYNGEE. Trimming removed 0 bases from V and 1 base from J, with 8 bases in between. The CDR3 DNA follows: TGTGCCAGCAGCGTAGGTAGCGTGTCCTACGAGCAGTACTTC. Amino acids: CASSVGSVSYEQYF.

The V call is TRBV6-5, the J call TRBJ1-1; no reliable D call. The germline V and J ends were trimmed by 0 bases and 4 bases, with 6 bases remaining between them. Per germline, CDR1 MNHEY and CDR2 SVGAGI. This CDR3 region has 13 residues. As DNA, the CDR3 is TGTGCCAGCAGTTACTCGTTTGGCACTGAAGCTTTCTTT. This codes for CASSYSFGTEAFF.

V and J are TRBV6-5 and TRBJ2-7; D not resolved. Germline V gene lookup returns CDR1 MNHEY and CDR2 SVGAGI. The CDR3 contains 14 residues. V was trimmed by 2 bases and J by 6 bases, leaving 14 bases between them. This chain's CDR3 is CASSYAIRSTEQYF. DNA for the CDR3: TGTGCCAGCAGTTACGCAATTCGGAGTACCGAGCAGTACTTC.

The J gene is TRBJ2-1, the V gene TRBV5-6, with D possibly matching TRBD2 (5 bases). This CDR3 comprises 15 residues. The germline V gene encodes CDR1 SGHDT and CDR2 YYEEEE. V dropped 0 bases and J dropped 4 bases, with 11 bases sitting between them. The CDR3, as DNA: TGTGCCAGCAGCTTGGGCCGAACTAGGTACAATGAGCAGTTCTTC. Translation gives CASSLGRTRYNEQFF.

In this sample, this clonotype turned up many times. This chain uses TRBV4-1 with TRBJ2-4; possibly TRBD1 for D (5 bases). Germline loops: CDR1 MGHRA, CDR2 YSYEKL. This CDR3 is built from 17 residues. V was trimmed by 1 base and J by 9 bases, leaving 22 bases between them. The CDR3 sequence is CASSQGWTPQSSGIQYF. CDR3 sequence (DNA): TGCGCCAGCAGCCAAGGGTGGACACCTCAATCGTCTGGCATTCAGTACTTC.

In this sample, this clonotype turned up once. One end of the junction varies from germline; a read error may be responsible. The chain carries TRBV28 and TRBJ2-6; TRBD1 matches at 8 bases. Germline CDR1 reads MDHEN; CDR2 reads SYDVKM. The length of the CDR3 is 18 residues. Here the CDR3 reads CDSSLVQGASSGANVLTF. The CDR3 region has the DNA TGTGACAGCAGTTTGGTCCAGGGGGCGTCCTCTGGGGCCAACGTCCTGACTTTC.

This chain links TRBV7-9 with TRBJ2-7; D perhaps matches TRBD2 (5 bases). Trimming took 4 bases from V and 5 from J, leaving 18 bases between them. The germline CDR1 and CDR2 sequences are SEHNR and FQNEAQ (reference sequence). CDR3 size: 15 residues. This CDR3 reads CASSYWAGPVDEQYF. CDR3 in DNA: TGTGCCAGCAGCTATTGGGCGGGCCCGGTTGACGAGCAGTACTTC. The variable domain in full, completed from reference TRBV7-9 and TRBJ2-7, reads DTGVSQNPRHKITKRGQNVTFRCDPISEHNRLYWYRQTLGQGPEFLTYFQNEAQLEKSRLLSDRFSAERPKGSFSTLEIQRTEQGDSAMYLCASSYWAGPVDEQYFGPGTRLTVT.

In this sample, this clonotype turned up a few times. The chain carries TRBV6-1 and TRBJ2-4, with D unresolved. Germline CDR1 MNHNS, CDR2 SASEGT. V was trimmed by 3 bases and J by 6 bases, leaving 6 bases between them. The CDR3 has 12 residues. The CDR3 sequence: CASSDPGNIQYF. CDR3 in DNA: TGTGCCAGCAGTGATCCAGGAAACATTCAGTACTTC.

This clonotype was counted a few times. The rearrangement uses TRBV6-1 and TRBJ2-7; D remains unclear. This CDR3 comprises 14 residues. Germline loops: CDR1 MNHNS, CDR2 SASEGT. Trimming shortened V by 10 bases and J by 0 bases, and 16 bases separated the two germline ends. CDR3 protein: CATRNADSSYEQYF. The CDR3 DNA follows: TGTGCCACCAGAAACGCAGATAGCTCCTACGAGCAGTACTTC.

The chain combines TRBV3-1 with TRBJ2-1; D perhaps matches TRBD2 (7 bases). This CDR3 has 16 residues. Germline V gene lookup returns CDR1 LGHDT and CDR2 YNNKEL (reference sequence). Trimming pared 1 base from V and 0 bases from J, leaving 10 bases between. This CDR3 reads CASSQVGGPSYNEQFF. The CDR3 DNA sequence: TGTGCCAGCAGCCAAGTCGGGGGGCCCTCCTACAATGAGCAGTTCTTC.

Only a few counts were recorded for this clonotype. The chain recombines TRBV15 with TRBJ2-7; D remains ambiguous. The CDR3 is 13 amino acids. CDR1 and CDR2 (germline): LNHNV, YYDKDF (reference sequence). Trimming took 3 bases from V and 0 from J, leaving 6 bases between them. This CDR3 reads CATSRNPSYEQYF. In DNA form, the CDR3 reads TGTGCCACCAGCAGGAACCCCTCCTACGAGCAGTACTTC.

The V and J genes are TRBV20-1 and TRBJ2-1; D ambiguous. This CDR3 has 11 residues. From germline, CDR1 is DFQATT and CDR2 SNEGSKA (reference sequence). Trimming removed 6 bases at V and 6 bases at J, with 9 bases between. CDR3: CSAEDGNEQFF. As DNA, the CDR3 is TGCAGTGCAGAGGACGGCAATGAGCAGTTCTTC.